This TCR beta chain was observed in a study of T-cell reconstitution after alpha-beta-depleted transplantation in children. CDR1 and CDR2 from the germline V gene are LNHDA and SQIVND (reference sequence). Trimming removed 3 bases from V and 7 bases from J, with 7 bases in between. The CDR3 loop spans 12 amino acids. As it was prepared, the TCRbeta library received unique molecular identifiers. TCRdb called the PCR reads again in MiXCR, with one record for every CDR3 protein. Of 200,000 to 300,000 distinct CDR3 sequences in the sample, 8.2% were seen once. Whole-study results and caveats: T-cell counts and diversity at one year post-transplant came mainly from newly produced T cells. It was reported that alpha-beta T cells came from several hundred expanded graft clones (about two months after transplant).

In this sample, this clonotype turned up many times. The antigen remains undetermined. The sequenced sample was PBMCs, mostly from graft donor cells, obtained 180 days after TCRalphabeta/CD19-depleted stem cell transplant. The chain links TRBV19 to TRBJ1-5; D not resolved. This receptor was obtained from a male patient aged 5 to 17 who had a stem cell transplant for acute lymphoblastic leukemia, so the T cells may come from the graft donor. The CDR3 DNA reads TGTGCCAGTAGTATGGTAAGGCAGCCCCAGCATTTT. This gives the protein CASSMVRQPQHF.